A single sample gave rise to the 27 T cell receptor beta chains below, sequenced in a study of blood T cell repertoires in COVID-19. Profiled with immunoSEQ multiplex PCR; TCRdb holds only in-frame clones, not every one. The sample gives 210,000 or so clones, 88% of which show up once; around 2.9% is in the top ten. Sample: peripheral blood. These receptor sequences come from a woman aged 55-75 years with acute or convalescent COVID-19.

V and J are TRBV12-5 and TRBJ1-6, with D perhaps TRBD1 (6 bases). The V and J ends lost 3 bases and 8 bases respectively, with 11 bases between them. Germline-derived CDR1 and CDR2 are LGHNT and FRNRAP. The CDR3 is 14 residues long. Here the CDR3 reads CASGFRDTHSPLHF. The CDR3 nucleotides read TGTGCTAGTGGTTTCCGGGACACCCATTCACCCCTCCACTTT.

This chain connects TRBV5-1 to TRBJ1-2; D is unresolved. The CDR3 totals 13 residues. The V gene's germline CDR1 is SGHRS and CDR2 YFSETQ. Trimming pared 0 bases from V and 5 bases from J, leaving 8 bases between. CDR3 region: CASSLGQRYGYTF. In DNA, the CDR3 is TGCGCCAGCAGCTTGGGGCAGCGGTATGGCTACACCTTC. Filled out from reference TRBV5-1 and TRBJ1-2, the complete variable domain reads KAGVTQTPRYLIKTRGQQVTLSCSPISGHRSVSWYQQTPGQGLQFLFEYFSETQRNKGNFPGRFSGRQFSNSRSEMNVSTLELGDSALYLCASSLGQRYGYTFGSGTRLTVV.

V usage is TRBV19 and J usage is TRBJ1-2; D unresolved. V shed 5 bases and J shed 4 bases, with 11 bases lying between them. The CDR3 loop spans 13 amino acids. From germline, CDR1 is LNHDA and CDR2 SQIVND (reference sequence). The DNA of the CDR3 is TGTGCCAGTAGTGGTGGGCTACCCTATGGCTACACCTTC. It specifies CASSGGLPYGYTF.

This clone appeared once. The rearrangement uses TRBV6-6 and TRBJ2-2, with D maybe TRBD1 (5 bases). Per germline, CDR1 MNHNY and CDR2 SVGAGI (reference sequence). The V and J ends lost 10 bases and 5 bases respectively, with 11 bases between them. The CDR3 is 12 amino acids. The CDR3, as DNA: TGTGCCACCCACAGGAGAACCGGGGAGCTGTTTTTT. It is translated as CATHRRTGELFF.

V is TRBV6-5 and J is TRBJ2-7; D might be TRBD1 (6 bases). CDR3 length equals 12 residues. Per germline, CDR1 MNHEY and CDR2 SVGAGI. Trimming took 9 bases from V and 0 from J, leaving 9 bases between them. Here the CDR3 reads CASLQGSYEQYF. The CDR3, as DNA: TGTGCCAGTTTACAGGGCTCCTACGAGCAGTACTTC.

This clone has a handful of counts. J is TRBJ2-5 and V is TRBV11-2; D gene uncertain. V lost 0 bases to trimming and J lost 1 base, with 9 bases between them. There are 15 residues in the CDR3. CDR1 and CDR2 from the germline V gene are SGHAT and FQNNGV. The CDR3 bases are TGTGCCAGCAGCTTAGATGCAGGTGCCCAAGAGACCCAGTACTTC. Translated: CASSLDAGAQETQYF.

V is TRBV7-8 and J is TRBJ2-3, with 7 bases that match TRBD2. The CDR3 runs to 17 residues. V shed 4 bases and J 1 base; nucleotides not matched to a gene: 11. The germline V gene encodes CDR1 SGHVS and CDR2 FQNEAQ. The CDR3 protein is CASSSSGSRFRTDTQYF. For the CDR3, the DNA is TGTGCCAGCAGCTCTAGCGGAAGCCGCTTTCGCACAGATACGCAGTATTTT.

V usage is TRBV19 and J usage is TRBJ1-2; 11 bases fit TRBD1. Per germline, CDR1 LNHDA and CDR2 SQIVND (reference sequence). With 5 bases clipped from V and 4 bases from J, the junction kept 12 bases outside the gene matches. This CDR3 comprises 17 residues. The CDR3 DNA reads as TGTGCCAGTAGTCCTTCCCGGGGGACAGGGGGACGCTATGGCTACACCTTC. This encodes CASSPSRGTGGRYGYTF.

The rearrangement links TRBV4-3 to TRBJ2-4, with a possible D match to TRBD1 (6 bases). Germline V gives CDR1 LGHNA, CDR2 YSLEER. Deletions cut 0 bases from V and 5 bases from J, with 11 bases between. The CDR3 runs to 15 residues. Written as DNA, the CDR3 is TGCGCCAGCAGCCAAGAGTCGGCAGGGGAAAACATTCAGTACTTC. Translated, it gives CASSQESAGENIQYF.

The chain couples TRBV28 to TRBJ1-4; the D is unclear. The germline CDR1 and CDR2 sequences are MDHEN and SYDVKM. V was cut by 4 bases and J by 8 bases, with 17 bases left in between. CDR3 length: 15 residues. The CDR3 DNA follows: TGTGCCAGCAGTTACCCCCCCCATGGGAGGGAAAAACTGTTTTTT. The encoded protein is CASSYPPHGREKLFF. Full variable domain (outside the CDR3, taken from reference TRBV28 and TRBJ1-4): DVKVTQSSRYLVKRTGEKVFLECVQDMDHENMFWYRQDPGLGLRLIYFSYDVKMKEKGDIPEGYSVSREKKERFSLILESASTNQTSMYLCASSYPPHGREKLFFGSGTQLSVL.

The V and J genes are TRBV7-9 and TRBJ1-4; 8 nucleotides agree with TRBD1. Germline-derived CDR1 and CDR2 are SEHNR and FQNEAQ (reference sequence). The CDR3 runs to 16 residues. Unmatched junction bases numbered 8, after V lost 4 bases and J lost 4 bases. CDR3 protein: CASSSRTGTINEKLFF. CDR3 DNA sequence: TGTGCCAGCAGCTCGCGGACAGGGACTATTAATGAAAAACTGTTTTTT.

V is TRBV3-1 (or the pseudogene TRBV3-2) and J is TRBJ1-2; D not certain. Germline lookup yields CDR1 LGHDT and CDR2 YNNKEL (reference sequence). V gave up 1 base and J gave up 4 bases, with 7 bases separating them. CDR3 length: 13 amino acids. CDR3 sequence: CASSQGAAYGYTF. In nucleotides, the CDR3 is TGTGCCAGCAGCCAAGGAGCCGCCTATGGCTACACCTTC.

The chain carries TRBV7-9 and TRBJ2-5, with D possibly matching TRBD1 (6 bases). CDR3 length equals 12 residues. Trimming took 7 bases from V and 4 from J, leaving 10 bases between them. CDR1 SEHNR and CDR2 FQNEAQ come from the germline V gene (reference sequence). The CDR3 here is CASTQGGETQYF. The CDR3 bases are TGTGCCAGCACACAGGGTGGAGAGACCCAGTACTTC. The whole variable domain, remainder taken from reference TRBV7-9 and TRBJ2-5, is DTGVSQNPRHKITKRGQNVTFRCDPISEHNRLYWYRQTLGQGPEFLTYFQNEAQLEKSRLLSDRFSAERPKGSFSTLEIQRTEQGDSAMYLCASTQGGETQYFGPGTRLLVL.

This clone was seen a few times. CDR3 DNA: TGTGCCAGCAGCAGAAACAGGGGGTTAAATGAAAAACTGTTTTTT. Its protein product is CASSRNRGLNEKLFF. The chain carries TRBV11-2 and TRBJ1-4; 8 bases align to TRBD1. Germline V CDR1 and CDR2: SGHAT, FQNNGV. The V gene end was trimmed by 5 bases and the J gene end by 5 bases; junction bases not matched to a gene: 7. The CDR3 sequence is 15 residues long.

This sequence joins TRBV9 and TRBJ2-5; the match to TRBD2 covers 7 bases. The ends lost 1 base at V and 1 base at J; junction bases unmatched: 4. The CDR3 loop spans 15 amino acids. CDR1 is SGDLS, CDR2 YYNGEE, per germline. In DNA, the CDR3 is TGTGCCAGCAGCGTAATCAGCGGGATCCAAGAGACCCAGTACTTC. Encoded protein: CASSVISGIQETQYF.

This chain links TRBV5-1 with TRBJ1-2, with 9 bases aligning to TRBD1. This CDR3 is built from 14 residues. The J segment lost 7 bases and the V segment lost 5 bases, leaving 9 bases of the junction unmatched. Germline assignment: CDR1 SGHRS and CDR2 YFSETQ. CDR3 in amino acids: CASSKGQGVGGYTF. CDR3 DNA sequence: TGCGCCAGCAGTAAGGGACAGGGAGTCGGTGGCTACACCTTC. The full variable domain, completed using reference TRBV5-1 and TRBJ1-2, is KAGVTQTPRYLIKTRGQQVTLSCSPISGHRSVSWYQQTPGQGLQFLFEYFSETQRNKGNFPGRFSGRQFSNSRSEMNVSTLELGDSALYLCASSKGQGVGGYTFGSGTRLTVV.

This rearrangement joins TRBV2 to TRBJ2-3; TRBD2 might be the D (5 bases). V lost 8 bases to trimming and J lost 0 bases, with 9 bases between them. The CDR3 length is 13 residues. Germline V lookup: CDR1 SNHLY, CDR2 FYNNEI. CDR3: CASGLYSTDTQYF. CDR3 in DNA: TGTGCCAGCGGACTCTATAGCACAGATACGCAGTATTTT.

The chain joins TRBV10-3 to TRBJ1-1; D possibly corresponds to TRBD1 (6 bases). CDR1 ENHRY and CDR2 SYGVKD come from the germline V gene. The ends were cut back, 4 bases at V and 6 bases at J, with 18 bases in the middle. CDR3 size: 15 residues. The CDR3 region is CAISAGVPSGAEAFF. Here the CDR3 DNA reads TGTGCCATCAGTGCAGGGGTCCCATCTGGGGCTGAAGCTTTCTTT.

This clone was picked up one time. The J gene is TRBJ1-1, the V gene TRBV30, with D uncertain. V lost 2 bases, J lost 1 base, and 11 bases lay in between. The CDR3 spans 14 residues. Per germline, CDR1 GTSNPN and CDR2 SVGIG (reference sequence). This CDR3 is CAWSRGLTNTEAFF. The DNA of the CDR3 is TGTGCCTGGAGTAGAGGGTTGACGAACACTGAAGCTTTCTTT.

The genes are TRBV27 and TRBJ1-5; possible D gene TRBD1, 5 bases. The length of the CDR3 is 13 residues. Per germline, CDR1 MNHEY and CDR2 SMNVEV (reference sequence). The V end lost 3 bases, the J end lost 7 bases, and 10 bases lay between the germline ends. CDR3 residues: CASSFLGRQPQHF. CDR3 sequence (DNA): TGTGCCAGCAGTTTCCTGGGGCGACAGCCCCAGCATTTT.

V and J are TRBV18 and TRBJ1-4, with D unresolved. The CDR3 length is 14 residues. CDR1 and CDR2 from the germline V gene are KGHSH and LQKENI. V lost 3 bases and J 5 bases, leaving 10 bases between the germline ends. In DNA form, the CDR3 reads TGTGCCAGCTCACCCACCACGGGGAATGAAAAACTGTTTTTT. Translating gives CASSPTTGNEKLFF.

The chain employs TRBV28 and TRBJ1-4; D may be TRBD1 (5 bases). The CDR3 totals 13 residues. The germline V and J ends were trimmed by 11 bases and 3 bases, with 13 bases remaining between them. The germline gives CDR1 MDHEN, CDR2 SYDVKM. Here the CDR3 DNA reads TGTGCCCTCAGAGTGGGGCCTAATGAAAAACTGTTTTTT. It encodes CALRVGPNEKLFF.

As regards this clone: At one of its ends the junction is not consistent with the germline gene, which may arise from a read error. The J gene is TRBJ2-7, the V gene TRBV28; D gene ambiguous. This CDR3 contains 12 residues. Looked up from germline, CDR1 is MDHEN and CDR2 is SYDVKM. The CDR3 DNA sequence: TGTGCCAGCAGTTCCGCCCGGTCTCGGGTCTTTTTC. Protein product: CASSSARSRVFF.

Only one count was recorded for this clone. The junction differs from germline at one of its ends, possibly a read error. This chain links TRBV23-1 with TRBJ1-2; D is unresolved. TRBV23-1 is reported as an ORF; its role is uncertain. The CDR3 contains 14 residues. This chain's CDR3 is CASIQGPISYGYTF. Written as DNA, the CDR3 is TGCGCCAGCATTCAAGGGCCAATTAGCTATGGCTACACCTTC.

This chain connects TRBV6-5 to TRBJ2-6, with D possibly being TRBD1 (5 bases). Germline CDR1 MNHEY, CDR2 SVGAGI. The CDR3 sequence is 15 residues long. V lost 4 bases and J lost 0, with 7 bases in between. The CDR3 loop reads CASSFDSSGANVLTF. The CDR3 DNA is TGTGCCAGCAGTTTCGACAGCTCTGGGGCCAACGTCCTGACTTTC.

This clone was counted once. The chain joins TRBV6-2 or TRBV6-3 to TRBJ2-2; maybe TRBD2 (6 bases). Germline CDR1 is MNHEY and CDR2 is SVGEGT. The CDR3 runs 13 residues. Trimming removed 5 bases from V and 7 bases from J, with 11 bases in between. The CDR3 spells CASSGGRVGELFF. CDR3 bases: TGTGCCAGCAGTGGAGGGCGGGTCGGGGAGCTGTTTTTT.

The DNA for the CDR3 is TGCAGCGATCCGGGACAGAGCTCTGGAAACACCATATATTTT. Translated: CSDPGQSSGNTIYF. The V and J genes are TRBV29-1 and TRBJ1-3; 7 bases are shared with TRBD1. CDR1 is SQVTM, CDR2 ANQGSEA, per germline. The CDR3 contains 14 residues. Germline trimming cut 7 bases from V and 0 bases from J; bases unmatched to any gene: 6.